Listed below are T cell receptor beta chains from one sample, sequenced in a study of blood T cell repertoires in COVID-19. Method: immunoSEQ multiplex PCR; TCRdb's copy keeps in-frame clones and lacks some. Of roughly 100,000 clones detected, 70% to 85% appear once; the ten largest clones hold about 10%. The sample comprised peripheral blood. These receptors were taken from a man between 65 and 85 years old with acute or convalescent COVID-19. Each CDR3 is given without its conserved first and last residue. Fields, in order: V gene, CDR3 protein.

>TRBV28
ASSLLNGELF
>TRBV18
ASSPGRGGSRTDTQY
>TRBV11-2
ASSFTGFSTNEKLF
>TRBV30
AWTGGLVLSYT
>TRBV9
ASSVSSGSYNEQF
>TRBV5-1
ASSPGQPA
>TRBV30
AWSVGRGGYNEQF
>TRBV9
ASSGMGQGINYGYT
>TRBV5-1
ASSLRGENEKLF
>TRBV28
ASSLFASGYNEQF
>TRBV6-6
ASSYLLTGRFYEQY
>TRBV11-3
ASSFSSGGTTDTQY
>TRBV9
ASSVGFGMNTEAF